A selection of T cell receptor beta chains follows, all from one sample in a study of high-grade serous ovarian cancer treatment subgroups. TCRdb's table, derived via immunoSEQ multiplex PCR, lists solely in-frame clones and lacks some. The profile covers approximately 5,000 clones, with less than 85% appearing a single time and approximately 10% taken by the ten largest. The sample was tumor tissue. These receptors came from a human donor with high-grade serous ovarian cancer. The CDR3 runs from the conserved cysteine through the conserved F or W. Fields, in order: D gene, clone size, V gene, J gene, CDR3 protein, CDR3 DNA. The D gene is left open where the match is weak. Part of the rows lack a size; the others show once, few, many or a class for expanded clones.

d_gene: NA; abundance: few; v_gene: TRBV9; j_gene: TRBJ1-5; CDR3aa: CASSVGVSNQPQHF; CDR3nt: TGTGCCAGCAGCGTAGGGGTAAGCAATCAGCCCCAGCATTTT
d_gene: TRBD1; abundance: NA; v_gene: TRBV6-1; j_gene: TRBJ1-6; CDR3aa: CASSADRGSSPLHF; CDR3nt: TGTGCCAGCAGTGCGGACAGGGGTAGCTCACCCCTCCACTTT
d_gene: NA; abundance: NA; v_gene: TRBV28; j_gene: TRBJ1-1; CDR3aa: CASSWGGAGHTEAFF; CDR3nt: TGTGCCAGCAGTTGGGGGGGGGCAGGCCACACTGAAGCTTTCTTT
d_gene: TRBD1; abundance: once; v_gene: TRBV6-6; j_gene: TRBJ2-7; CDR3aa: CASSPHRDRDNEQYF; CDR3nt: TGTGCCAGCAGTCCACACCGGGACAGGGACAACGAGCAGTACTTC
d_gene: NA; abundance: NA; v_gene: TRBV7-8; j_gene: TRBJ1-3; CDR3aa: CASSLMPGRLGNTIYF; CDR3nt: TGTGCCAGCAGCTTAATGCCGGGACGCTTGGGAAACACCATATATTTT
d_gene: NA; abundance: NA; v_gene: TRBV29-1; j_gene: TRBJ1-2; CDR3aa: CSVVAWGGADGYTF; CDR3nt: TGCAGCGTTGTTGCATGGGGAGGGGCTGATGGCTACACCTTC
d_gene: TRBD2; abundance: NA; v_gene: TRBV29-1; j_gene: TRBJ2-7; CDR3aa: CSVDLAGYEQYF; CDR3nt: TGCAGCGTTGACCTAGCGGGGTACGAGCAGTACTTC
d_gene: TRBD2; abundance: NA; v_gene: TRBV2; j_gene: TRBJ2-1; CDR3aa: CASAGGEQFF; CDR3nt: TGTGCCAGTGCCGGGGGGGAGCAGTTCTTC
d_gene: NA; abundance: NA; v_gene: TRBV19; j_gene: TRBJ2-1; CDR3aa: CASSIAAGAYNEQFF; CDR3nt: TGTGCCAGTAGTATAGCTGCCGGGGCCTACAATGAGCAGTTCTTC
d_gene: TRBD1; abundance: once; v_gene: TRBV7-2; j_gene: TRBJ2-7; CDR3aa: CASSSVTAGQGIYEQYF; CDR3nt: TGTGCCAGCAGCTCTGTAACGGCGGGACAGGGAATCTACGAGCAGTACTTC
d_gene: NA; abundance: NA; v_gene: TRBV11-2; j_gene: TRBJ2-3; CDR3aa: CASSLGVGGPTDTQYF; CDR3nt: TGTGCCAGCAGCTTAGGCGTGGGGGGCCCCACAGATACGCAGTATTTT
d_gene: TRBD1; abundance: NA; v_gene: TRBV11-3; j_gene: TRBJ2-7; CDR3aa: CASSRRTGGAMGEQYF; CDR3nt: TGTGCCAGCAGCCGCCGGACAGGGGGCGCAATGGGGGAGCAGTACTTC
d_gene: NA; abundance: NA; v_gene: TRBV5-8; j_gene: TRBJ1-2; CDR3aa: CASSPLYGYTF; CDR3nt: TGTGCCAGCAGCCCCTTGTATGGCTACACCTTC
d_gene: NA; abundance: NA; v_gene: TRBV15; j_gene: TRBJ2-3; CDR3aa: CATSRGKTDTQYF; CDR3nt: TGTGCCACCAGCAGAGGGAAAACAGATACGCAGTATTTT
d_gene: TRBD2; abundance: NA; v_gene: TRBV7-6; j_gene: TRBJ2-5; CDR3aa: CASSSREGLAGGKQETQYF; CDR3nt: TGTGCCAGCAGCTCACGCGAGGGACTAGCGGGGGGGAAACAAGAGACCCAGTACTTC
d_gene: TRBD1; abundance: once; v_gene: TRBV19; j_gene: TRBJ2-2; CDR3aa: CASSIAGTGVNTGELFF; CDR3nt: TGTGCCAGTAGTATAGCAGGGACAGGGGTCAACACCGGGGAGCTGTTTTTT
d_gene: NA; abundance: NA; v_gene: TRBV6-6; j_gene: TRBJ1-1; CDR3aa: CASRLDNQGEAFF; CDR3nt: TGTGCCAGCAGGCTAGACAACCAGGGGGAAGCTTTCTTT
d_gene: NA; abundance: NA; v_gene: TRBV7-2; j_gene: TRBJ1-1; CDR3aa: CASSLGGYGNTEAFF; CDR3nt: TGTGCCAGCAGCTTAGGTGGGTACGGGAACACTGAAGCTTTCTTT
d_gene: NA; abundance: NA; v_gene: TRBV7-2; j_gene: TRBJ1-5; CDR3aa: CASSPGAASNQPQHF; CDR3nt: TGTGCCAGCAGCCCGGGGGCCGCCAGCAATCAGCCCCAGCATTTT
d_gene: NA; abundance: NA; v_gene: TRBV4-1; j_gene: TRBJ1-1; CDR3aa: CASSQTRDRNTEAFF; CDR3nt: TGCGCCAGCAGCCAAACCCGGGACCGGAACACTGAAGCTTTCTTT
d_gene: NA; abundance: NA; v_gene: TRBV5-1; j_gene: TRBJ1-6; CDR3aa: CASSLGGVLAPLHF; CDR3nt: TGCGCCAGCAGCTTGGGAGGGGTTTTGGCACCCCTCCACTTT
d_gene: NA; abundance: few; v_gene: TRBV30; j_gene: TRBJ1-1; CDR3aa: CAWRDRLKDYTEAFF; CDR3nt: TGTGCCTGGAGGGACCGCCTGAAGGATTACACTGAAGCTTTCTTT
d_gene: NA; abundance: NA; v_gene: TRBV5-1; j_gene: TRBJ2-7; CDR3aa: CASSLGQGRVYEQYF; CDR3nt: TGCGCCAGCAGCTTGGGCCAGGGGAGGGTCTACGAGCAGTACTTC
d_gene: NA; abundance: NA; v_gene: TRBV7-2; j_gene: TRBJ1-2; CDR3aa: CASSSSGTDNYGYTF; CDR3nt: TGTGCCAGCAGCTCGTCCGGGACCGACAACTATGGCTACACCTTC
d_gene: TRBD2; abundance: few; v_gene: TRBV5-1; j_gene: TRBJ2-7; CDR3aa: CASSLGTSGGPRHEQYF; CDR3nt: TGCGCCAGCAGCTTGGGGACTAGCGGGGGGCCGAGGCACGAGCAGTACTTC
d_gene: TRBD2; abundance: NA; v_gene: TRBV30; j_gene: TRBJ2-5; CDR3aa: CAWRGSGGAAQYF; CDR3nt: TGTGCCTGGAGAGGTAGCGGGGGGGCAGCCCAGTACTTC
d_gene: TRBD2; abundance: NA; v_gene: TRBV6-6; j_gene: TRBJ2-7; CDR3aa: CASRSGDLREQYF; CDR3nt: TGTGCCAGCAGAAGCGGGGACCTCCGCGAGCAGTACTTC
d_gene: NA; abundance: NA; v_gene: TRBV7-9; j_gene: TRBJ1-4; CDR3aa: CASSHWGVNEKLFF; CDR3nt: TGTGCCAGCAGCCATTGGGGGGTTAATGAAAAACTGTTTTTT
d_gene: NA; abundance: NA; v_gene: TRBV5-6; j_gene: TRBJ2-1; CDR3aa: CASSLLRGAPANEQFF; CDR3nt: TGTGCCAGCAGCTTACTACGGGGGGCCCCGGCTAATGAGCAGTTCTTC
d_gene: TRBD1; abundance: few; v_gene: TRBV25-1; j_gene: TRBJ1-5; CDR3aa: CASRDRGEDQPQHF; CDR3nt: TGTGCCAGCAGGGACAGGGGAGAGGATCAGCCCCAGCATTTT
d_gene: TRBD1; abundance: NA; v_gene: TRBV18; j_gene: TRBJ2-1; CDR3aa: CASSPIRQGTYNEQFF; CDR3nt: TGTGCCAGCTCACCTATTCGACAGGGGACATACAATGAGCAGTTCTTC
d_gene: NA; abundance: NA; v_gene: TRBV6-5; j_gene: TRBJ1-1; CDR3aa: CASTRGGQINTEAFF; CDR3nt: TGTGCCAGCACAAGGGGAGGACAGATCAACACTGAAGCTTTCTTT
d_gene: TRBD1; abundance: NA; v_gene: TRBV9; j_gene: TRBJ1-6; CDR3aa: CASSPGQMNSPLHF; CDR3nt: TGTGCCAGCAGCCCGGGACAGATGAATTCACCCCTCCACTTT
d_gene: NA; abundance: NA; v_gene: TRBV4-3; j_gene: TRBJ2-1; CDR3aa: CASSQEGVKDEQFF; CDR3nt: TGCGCCAGCAGCCAAGAGGGCGTGAAGGATGAGCAGTTCTTC
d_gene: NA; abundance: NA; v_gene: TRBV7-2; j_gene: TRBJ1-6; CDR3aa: CASTLYRDSPLHF; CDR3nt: TGTGCCAGCACCCTTTATAGGGATTCACCCCTCCACTTT
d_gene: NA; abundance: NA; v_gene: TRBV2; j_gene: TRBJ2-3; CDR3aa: CASSGGQRSTDTQYF; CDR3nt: TGTGCCAGCAGCGGGGGACAGAGAAGCACAGATACGCAGTATTTT
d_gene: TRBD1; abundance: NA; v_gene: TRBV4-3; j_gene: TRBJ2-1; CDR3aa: CASSPMRTGGADNEQFF; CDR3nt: TGCGCCAGCAGCCCGATGAGGACAGGGGGCGCGGACAATGAGCAGTTCTTC
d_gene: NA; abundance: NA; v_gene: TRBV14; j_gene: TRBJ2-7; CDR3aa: CASSQTAVLHF; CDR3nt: TGTGCCAGCAGCCAAACCGCCGTTTTGCACTTC
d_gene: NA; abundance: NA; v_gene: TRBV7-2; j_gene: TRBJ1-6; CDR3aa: CASSLVRIANSPLHF; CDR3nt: TGTGCCAGCAGCTTAGTGAGAATAGCGAATTCACCCCTCCACTTT
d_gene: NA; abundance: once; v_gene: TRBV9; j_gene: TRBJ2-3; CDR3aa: CASSAEVGWDTQYF; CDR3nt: TGTGCCAGCAGCGCCGAGGTAGGCTGGGATACGCAGTATTTT
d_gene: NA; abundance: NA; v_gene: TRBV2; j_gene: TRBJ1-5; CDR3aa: CASRRVNQPQHF; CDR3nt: TGTGCCAGCCGCAGGGTTAATCAGCCCCAGCATTTT
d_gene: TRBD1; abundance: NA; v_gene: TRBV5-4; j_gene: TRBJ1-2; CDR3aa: CASSPGDRNYGYTF; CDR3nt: TGTGCCAGCAGCCCAGGGGACAGAAACTATGGCTACACCTTC
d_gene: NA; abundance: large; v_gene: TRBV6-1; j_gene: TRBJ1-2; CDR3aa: CASSWGAGSAYGYTF; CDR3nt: TGTGCCAGCAGTTGGGGGGCAGGGAGCGCCTATGGCTACACCTTC
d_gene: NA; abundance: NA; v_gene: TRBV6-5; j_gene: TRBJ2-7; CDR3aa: CASSYSRSGEQYF; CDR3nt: TGTGCCAGCAGTTACTCCAGGTCGGGGGAGCAGTACTTC
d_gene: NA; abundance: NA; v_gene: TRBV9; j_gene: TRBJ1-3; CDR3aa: CASSPYGGPGNTIYF; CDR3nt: TGTGCCAGCAGCCCCTACGGGGGCCCTGGAAACACCATATATTTT
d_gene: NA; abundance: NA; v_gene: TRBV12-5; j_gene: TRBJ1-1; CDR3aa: CASGSMAWGAIRTEAFF; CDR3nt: TGTGCTAGTGGTTCGATGGCGTGGGGGGCGATTAGGACTGAAGCTTTCTTT
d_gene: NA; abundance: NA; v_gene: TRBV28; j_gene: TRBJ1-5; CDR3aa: CASHSRGSASNQPQHF; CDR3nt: TGTGCCAGCCATTCAAGGGGAAGTGCGAGCAATCAGCCCCAGCATTTT
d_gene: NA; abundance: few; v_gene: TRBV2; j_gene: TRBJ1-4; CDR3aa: CASSHTTSGGFTNEKLFF; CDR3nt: TGTGCCAGCAGTCATACAACCAGTGGGGGATTCACTAATGAAAAACTGTTTTTT
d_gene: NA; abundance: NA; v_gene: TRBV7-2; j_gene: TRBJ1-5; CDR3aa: CASSPRGGDSNQPQHF; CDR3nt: TGTGCCAGCAGTCCCCGGGGGGGGGATAGCAATCAGCCCCAGCATTTT
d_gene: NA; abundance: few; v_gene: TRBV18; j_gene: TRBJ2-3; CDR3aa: CASSPTGSPVGTDTQYF; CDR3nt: TGTGCCAGCTCACCAACAGGGTCTCCTGTGGGAACAGATACGCAGTATTTT
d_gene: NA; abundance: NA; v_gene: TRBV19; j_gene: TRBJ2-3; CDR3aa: CASKPDSPSTDTQYF; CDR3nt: TGTGCCAGTAAACCGGACAGTCCTAGCACAGATACGCAGTATTTT
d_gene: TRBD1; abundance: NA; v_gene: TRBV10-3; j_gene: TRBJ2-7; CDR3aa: CAIKPGQGAHEQYF; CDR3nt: TGTGCCATCAAACCGGGACAGGGAGCCCACGAGCAGTACTTC
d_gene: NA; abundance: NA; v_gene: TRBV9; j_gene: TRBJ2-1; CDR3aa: CASSVWQSHNEQFF; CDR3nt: TGTGCCAGCAGCGTCTGGCAGTCACACAATGAGCAGTTCTTC
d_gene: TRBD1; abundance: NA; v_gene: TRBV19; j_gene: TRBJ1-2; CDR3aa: CATSGTGGKGGYTF; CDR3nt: TGTGCCACCTCGGGGACAGGGGGTAAGGGTGGCTACACCTTC
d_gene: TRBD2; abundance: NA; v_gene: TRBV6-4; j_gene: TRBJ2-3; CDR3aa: CASSSSGGSADTQYF; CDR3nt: TGTGCCAGCAGTTCTAGCGGGGGGAGTGCAGATACGCAGTATTTT
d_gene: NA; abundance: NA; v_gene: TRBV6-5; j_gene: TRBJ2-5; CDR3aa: CASSYSRSGEQYF; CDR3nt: TGTGCCAGCAGTTACTCCAGGTCGGGGGAGCAGTACTTC
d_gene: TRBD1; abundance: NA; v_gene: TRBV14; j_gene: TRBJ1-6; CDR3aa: CASSQMTGFSNSPLHF; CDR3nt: TGTGCCAGCAGCCAGATGACAGGGTTCAGTAATTCACCCCTCCACTTT
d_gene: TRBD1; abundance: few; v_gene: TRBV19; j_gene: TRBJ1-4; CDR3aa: CASSTFGTGESEKLFF; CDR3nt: TGTGCCAGTAGTACATTTGGGACAGGGGAAAGTGAAAAACTGTTTTTT
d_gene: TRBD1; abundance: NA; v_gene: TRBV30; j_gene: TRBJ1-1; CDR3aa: CAWSVVGTGGTFF; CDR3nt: TGTGCCTGGAGTGTGGTGGGGACAGGGGGAACTTTCTTT